Sequencing of this T cell receptor (beta chain) was carried out in a study of blood T cell repertoires in COVID-19. At the level of the study: Acute and convalescent COVID-19 specimens originated in the United States, Italy and Spain.

In the authors' workflow: Amplification with reference gene primers provided the estimates of nucleated cell counts. Clones were sequenced by immunoSEQ multiplex PCR, and TCRdb holds only the in-frame ones, with some missing. D and trimming come from the DNA, and the V and J calls and clone size come from that table. In the table there are 280,000 or so clones, 70% to 90% of which are singletons. Sequenced sample: peripheral blood. This receptor was obtained from a young woman who had recovered from COVID-19.

CDR3 sequence: CASSTGGRVNTEAFF. CDR3 nucleotides: TGTGCCAGTAGTACAGGGGGACGGGTGAACACTGAAGCTTTCTTT. The chain links TRBV19 to TRBJ1-1; 7 bases align to TRBD1. This CDR3 has 15 residues. The junction had 5 bases not matched to a gene; V was cut back by 4 bases and J by 0 bases. Germline V gene data show CDR1 as LNHDA and CDR2 as SQIVND (reference sequence).